The text below deals with one T cell receptor beta chain. V lost 4 bases and J 3 bases, leaving 7 bases between the germline ends. Germline values: CDR1 SGHRS, CDR2 YFSETQ. The CDR3 totals 13 residues. The data were taken from a study of T cell responses to AZD1222 COVID-19 vaccine. Sequencing used immunoSEQ multiplex PCR; TCRdb keeps in-frame clones, though not all of them. The sample lists about 27,000 clones; about 90% were seen once. Source: peripheral blood, taken 28 days after the second AZD1222 dose. This receptor was taken from an adult who received the AZD1222 COVID-19 vaccine. The chain couples TRBV5-1 to TRBJ2-2; tentative D call: TRBD1 (6 bases). CDR3 in amino acids: CASSRQDTGELFF. CDR3 bases: TGCGCCAGCAGCCGACAGGACACCGGGGAGCTGTTTTTT.